This T cell receptor (beta chain) was identified in a study of blood T cells in healthy people across ages. Together with a sample-barcoded 5' primer, a J-beta primer mix was included in a second PCR lasting about 6 to 11 cycles. Each CDR3 protein is one row after TCRdb ran MiXCR on the 5' RACE reads. The profile shows roughly 680,000 distinct CDR3 sequences, approximately 52% of them singletons. Germline V gene sequence: CDR1 LNHNV, CDR2 YYDKDF (reference sequence). The CDR3 spans 15 residues. The germline V and J ends were trimmed by 0 bases and 4 bases, with 10 bases remaining between them. The sequenced material came from blood. The TCR comes from an elderly woman in good health. The chain employs TRBV15 and TRBJ1-3, with unresolved D. CDR3 coding DNA: TGTGCCACCAGCAGAGATCTTGAGGGAGGAAACACCATATATTTT. Protein product: CATSRDLEGGNTIYF.